Listed below are T cell receptor beta chains from one sample, sequenced in a study of identifying expanded T cells in peripheral blood. Data came from immunoSEQ multiplex PCR; TCRdb stores just in-frame clones and leaves some out. The sample yields some 99,000 clones, 88% seen once. What was sequenced was blood. All receptors derive from a person aged 18-69 years in good health. Both conserved end residues are part of each CDR3. D genes are given only for firm matches. Rows may omit the clone size; those that give it use once, few, many or a size class.

CDR3 | DNA | J | V | D | size
CASSQERSGGAYEQYF | TGCGCCAGCAGCCAAGAAAGAAGCGGGGGAGCCTACGAGCAGTACTTC | TRBJ2-7 | TRBV4-3 | TRBD2 | NA
CASSQTRSSGNTIYF | TGCGCCAGCAGCCAAACCCGGAGCTCTGGAAACACCATATATTTT | TRBJ1-3 | TRBV4-3 | NA | NA
CASSVGDTQYF | TGTGCCAGCAGTGTCGGGGATACGCAGTATTTT | TRBJ2-3 | TRBV6-6 | NA | NA
CASSRDRPNTGELFF | TGTGCCAGTAGTAGGGACAGGCCGAACACCGGGGAGCTGTTTTTT | TRBJ2-2 | TRBV19 | TRBD1 | NA
CASSLSSGAYEQYF | TGTGCCAGCTCACTCTCTAGCGGTGCCTACGAGCAGTACTTC | TRBJ2-7 | TRBV18 | TRBD2 | NA
CATGQFNEQFF | TGTGCCACAGGACAGTTCAATGAGCAGTTCTTC | TRBJ2-1 | TRBV27 | NA | NA
CASATYSGSNTGELFF | TGTGCCAGCGCTACCTACAGCGGGTCGAACACCGGGGAGCTGTTTTTT | TRBJ2-2 | TRBV7-9 | NA | NA
CASSVSGGAYNEQFF | TGTGCCAGCAGTGTTAGCGGGGGGGCCTACAATGAGCAGTTCTTC | TRBJ2-1 | TRBV6-4 | TRBD2 | NA
CASSPGGRSNTGELFF | TGTGCCAGCAGCCCCGGGGGGCGGTCGAACACCGGGGAGCTGTTTTTT | TRBJ2-2 | TRBV7-2 | NA | NA
CASSQDGTGRSYEQYF | TGTGCCAGCAGCCAAGATGGGACAGGAAGGTCCTACGAGCAGTACTTC | TRBJ2-7 | TRBV14 | TRBD1 | NA
CASSDLAGAGDTQYF | TGTGCCAGCAGTGACCTAGCGGGAGCGGGAGATACGCAGTATTTT | TRBJ2-3 | TRBV6-4 | TRBD2 | NA
CASSLGDSTDTQYF | TGTGCCAGCAGCTTAGGGGATAGCACAGATACGCAGTATTTT | TRBJ2-3 | TRBV7-2 | NA | NA
CASSTRQGGKGQETQYF | TGTGCCAGTAGTACCCGACAGGGCGGGAAGGGCCAAGAGACCCAGTACTTC | TRBJ2-5 | TRBV19 | NA | NA
CASTLGATGTGELFF | TGTGCCAGCACCCTCGGGGCAACCGGGACCGGGGAGCTGTTTTTT | TRBJ2-2 | TRBV6-1 | NA | once
CASSGSPGYGYTF | TGTGCCAGCAGCGGGAGCCCTGGATATGGCTACACCTTC | TRBJ1-2 | TRBV27 | NA | NA
CASSLSRGMAFF | TGTGCCAGCAGTTTGTCGAGGGGCATGGCTTTCTTT | TRBJ1-1 | TRBV28 | NA | few
CASSYFTAQGGILFF | TGTGCCAGCAGTTACTTTACAGCACAGGGTGGTATTCTGTTTTTT | TRBJ1-4 | TRBV6-5 | NA | NA
CASGGRRETQYF | TGTGCCAGTGGCGGGAGGAGGGAGACCCAGTACTTC | TRBJ2-5 | TRBV19 | TRBD2 | once
CASSTQKGLEQYF | TGTGCCAGTAGTACCCAGAAGGGTCTCGAGCAGTACTTC | TRBJ2-7 | TRBV19 | NA | NA
CASSKGGPTNNSPLHF | TGTGCCAGCAGCAAAGGGGGCCCTACGAATAATTCACCCCTCCACTTT | TRBJ1-6 | TRBV7-3 | TRBD1 | NA
CASSFSGTPGSPLHF | TGTGCCAGCAGCTTCAGCGGGACCCCGGGATCACCCCTCCACTTT | TRBJ1-6 | TRBV5-6 | NA | NA
CASSLEGGTGELFF | TGCGCCAGCAGCTTGGAGGGGGGCACCGGGGAGCTGTTTTTT | TRBJ2-2 | TRBV5-1 | NA | NA
CASSSASGGADTQYF | TGTGCCAGCTCCTCGGCTAGCGGGGGTGCAGATACGCAGTATTTT | TRBJ2-3 | TRBV18 | TRBD2 | NA
CAISAMDRVRHEQYF | TGTGCCATCAGTGCTATGGACAGGGTTAGACACGAGCAGTACTTC | TRBJ2-7 | TRBV10-3 | TRBD1 | many
CASSDLTTGRGGTEAFF | TGTGCCAGCAGTGACTTGACGACAGGTAGAGGTGGCACTGAAGCTTTCTTT | TRBJ1-1 | TRBV25-1 | NA | NA
CASSGGGYSYEQYF | TGTGCCAGCAGCGGAGGGGGCTACTCCTACGAGCAGTACTTC | TRBJ2-7 | TRBV5-8 | NA | NA
CASSLDRALGYTF | TGTGCCAGCAGCCTAGACAGGGCCCTTGGCTACACCTTC | TRBJ1-2 | TRBV2 | TRBD1 | NA
CASSPGQGANYGYTF | TGTGCCAGCAGCCCGGGACAGGGGGCTAACTATGGCTACACCTTC | TRBJ1-2 | TRBV7-3 | TRBD1 | NA
CASSTGQSYEQYF | TGTGCCAGCAGCACGGGACAGAGCTACGAGCAGTACTTC | TRBJ2-7 | TRBV28 | TRBD1 | NA
CASSLESGQGGGYTF | TGTGCCAGCAGCTTGGAGTCGGGACAGGGTGGAGGCTACACCTTC | TRBJ1-2 | TRBV7-2 | TRBD1 | NA
CASSRGGPEETQYF | TGCGCCAGCAGCCGAGGGGGCCCAGAAGAGACCCAGTACTTC | TRBJ2-5 | TRBV5-1 | TRBD1 | NA
CASSLVYSGANVLTF | TGTGCCAGCAGCTTAGTCTACTCTGGGGCCAACGTCCTGACTTTC | TRBJ2-6 | TRBV7-2 | NA | NA
CAISESTMEEYGYTF | TGTGCCATCAGTGAGTCGACGATGGAGGAGTATGGCTACACCTTC | TRBJ1-2 | TRBV10-3 | NA | NA
CAWSWQNQETQYF | TGTGCCTGGAGTTGGCAGAACCAAGAGACCCAGTACTTC | TRBJ2-5 | TRBV30 | NA | NA
CASSFRQGSYEQYF | TGTGCCAGCAGTTTCCGACAGGGGTCCTACGAGCAGTACTTC | TRBJ2-7 | TRBV6-6 | TRBD1 | NA
CAWSMENTEAFF | TGTGCCTGGAGTATGGAGAACACTGAAGCTTTCTTT | TRBJ1-1 | TRBV30 | NA | NA
CASSMGEGWLGSTDTQYF | TGTGCCAGTAGCATGGGTGAAGGATGGCTAGGCAGCACAGATACGCAGTATTTT | TRBJ2-3 | TRBV19 | NA | NA
CASSLAGGSNQPQHF | TGTGCCAGCAGTTTGGCAGGGGGGAGCAATCAGCCCCAGCATTTT | TRBJ1-5 | TRBV28 | TRBD1 | NA
CATHPLSLYEQYF | TGTGCCACCCACCCATTAAGCTTGTACGAGCAGTACTTC | TRBJ2-7 | TRBV28 | NA | NA
CASSEVVGFTEAFF | TGTGCCAGCAGTGAAGTAGTAGGGTTCACTGAAGCTTTCTTT | TRBJ1-1 | TRBV2 | NA | NA
CASRRGGDTQYF | TGTGCCAGCAGAAGGGGAGGGGATACGCAGTATTTT | TRBJ2-3 | TRBV2 | TRBD2 | NA
CASSLTGPHNQPQHF | TGTGCCAGCAGCTTAACAGGGCCCCACAATCAGCCCCAGCATTTT | TRBJ1-5 | TRBV11-2 | NA | few
CASSPRLAGTRDTQYF | TGTGCCAGCAGCCCACGACTAGCGGGGACTAGGGATACGCAGTATTTT | TRBJ2-3 | TRBV9 | TRBD2 | few
CASSDRRNTGELFF | TGTGCCAGCAGCGACCGGCGGAACACCGGGGAGCTGTTTTTT | TRBJ2-2 | TRBV9 | NA | once
CASTTGPGNTIYF | TGTGCCAGCACGACAGGGCCCGGAAACACCATATATTTT | TRBJ1-3 | TRBV5-4 | TRBD1 | NA
CASSPDRGNTEAFF | TGTGCCAGCTCCCCGGACAGGGGAAATACTGAAGCTTTCTTT | TRBJ1-1 | TRBV18 | TRBD1 | few
CASSKGLAGALDNEQFF | TGTGCCAGCAGCAAAGGCCTAGCGGGAGCTTTGGACAATGAGCAGTTCTTC | TRBJ2-1 | TRBV21-1 | NA | NA
CASSLVLAGGYNEQFF | TGCGCCAGCAGCTTGGTTCTAGCGGGAGGATACAATGAGCAGTTCTTC | TRBJ2-1 | TRBV5-1 | TRBD2 | NA
CASSPIDGERSPLHF | TGTGCCAGCTCACCCATTGATGGGGAACGTTCACCCCTCCACTTT | TRBJ1-6 | TRBV18 | NA | NA